The clone carrying this T cell receptor beta chain came up once. Antigen: not known. V was clipped by 2 bases and J by 4 bases; unmatched bases: 5. Germline CDR1 and CDR2: SQVTM and ANQGSEA. The CDR3 consists of 15 residues. This record comes from a study of OX40 agonist ivuxolimab in advanced cancers. Overall study context: Patients assigned to dose escalation were diagnosed with hepatocellular carcinoma, melanoma, renal cell or head and neck cancer. Partial responses occurred in Three dose-escalation patients, one with hepatocellular carcinoma and two with cutaneous melanoma. Study results and caveats: Not determined was the antigen specificity of the expanded peripheral T cells.

Generated by immunoSEQ multiplex PCR, the TCRdb table keeps only in-frame clones and is missing some. In the table there are over 90,000 clones, roughly 90% of which are singletons. Systemic immunosuppression or a history of autoimmune disease excluded patients. The receptor comes from an adult with an advanced solid tumor such as melanoma, head and neck, liver or kidney cancer. Here the sequenced sample was CD4+ or CD8+ T cells sorted from blood, taken in a trial of the OX40 agonist ivuxolimab. This sequence joins TRBV29-1 and TRBJ2-1; the match to TRBD2 covers 10 bases. The CDR3 DNA is TGCAGCGTTGAATTGTGGACTAGCGGTTACAATGAGCAGTTCTTC. As protein: CSVELWTSGYNEQFF.